Sequencing of this T cell receptor beta chain was carried out in a study of cytomegalovirus exposure and HLA in healthy donors. Looked up from germline, CDR1 is LNHNV and CDR2 is YYDKDF (reference sequence). The CDR3 contains 16 residues. V shed 4 bases and J shed 2 bases, with 15 bases lying between them. Libraries were prepared by immunoSEQ multiplex PCR; TCRdb keeps only in-frame clonotypes and omits some of them. The sample lists 70,000 to 90,000 clones, 85% seen once, with less than 3% in the top ten. The table lists this clone with a few counts. The origin of this receptor is a man under 40 in good health and CMV-seronegative. The V and J genes are TRBV15 and TRBJ1-3; perhaps TRBD1 as D (6 bases). The specimen was PBMCs. CDR3 region: CATSKYSGTTGNTIYF. CDR3 nucleotide sequence: TGTGCCACCAGCAAATACTCCGGGACAACTGGAAACACCATATATTTT.